The sequence of this T cell receptor (beta chain) was determined in a study of beta chain features in type 1 diabetes (dated by TCRdb to the late 2010s). General notes on the study: No differences in mean age, gender distribution, total cell number or subset yield were found between patients and healthy donors. A total of approximately 100,000,000 sorted cells were examined across all samples, and the number of cells per subset was strongly correlated with RNA yield. The study compared TCRB repertoires of sorted circulating CD4+ T cell subsets between recently diagnosed type 1 diabetes patients and matched healthy donors. Regulatory and stem cell-like memory subsets were obtained from only 8 patients and about eight healthy donors, while naive and central memory subsets were obtained from all 30 or so donors.

Each donor gave one peripheral blood draw, averaging around 0.11 L, which was collected into heparinised tubes. Using a panel that included CD45RO, CCR7, CD25, CD127, CD95 and CD27, naive, central memory, regulatory and stem cell-like memory CD4+ T cells were sorted on a BD FACSAria II. A purity above 95% was achieved for all sorted populations. Right away, PBMCs were isolated by Lymphoprep density gradient centrifugation and were stained directly, with no culture step. Samples were stained and sorted in pairs, with one healthy donor and one patient per experiment, so that batch effects were minimized. The paper as a whole reports these results and caveats: The naive, central memory and regulatory TCRB repertoires appeared to resemble one another more closely among patients than among healthy donors. Because cDNA was sequenced instead of genomic DNA, highly expressing activated cells could be over-represented, though the groups showed no difference in activation or CD3 levels. Shorter templates might be favored by PCR, yet because patient and control samples were amplified and corrected together, any such skew would affect both groups equally. Patients with type 1 diabetes made fewer insertions and deleted more nucleotides at VDJ recombination sites, implying thymic rearrangement abnormalities. Type 1 diabetes patients showed a moderate but significant shortening of TCRB CDR3 length in all four CD4+ subsets. HLA sub-analyses involved small numbers of individuals, so any influence of HLA type on TCRB rearrangement remained unresolved.

This clone was detected only a few times. It lacks a known antigen. No much larger clone exists at a distance of one base, and base qualities are not known. Sequences MDHEN (CDR1) and SYDVKM (CDR2) are obtained from the germline V gene. Germline trimming: 7 bases from V, 0 bases from J; junction bases outside gene matches: 15. Its CDR3 holds 18 amino acids, cysteine through phenylalanine. Only the CDR3 DNA stays, 54 bases, in frame from base 1. All of the isolated RNA was reverse transcribed with the High Capacity cDNA Reverse Transcription Kit, so expressed TCRB transcripts were sequenced. Naive, central memory and regulatory T cell samples underwent deep immunoSEQ sequencing, averaging about 3.57 million total reads per sample. Sorted cells were lysed in RLT buffer, and RNA was extracted using DNase-treated RNeasy Micro or Mini kits according to cell number. Each cell subset was processed separately to prevent cross-contamination, with patient and healthy donor samples processed together. Using the immunoSEQ multiplex PCR, TCRB sequences were amplified from cDNA into 87-bp fragments spanning the CDR3 region. Amplicons were sequenced on the Illumina HiSeq platform. As for how the authors treated the data: PCR bias was corrected computationally using synthetic template baselines, and reads within Hamming distance 2 were collapsed, with unmergeable singletons discarded. Reads were aligned to IMGT to assign V, D and J genes, CDR3 length, and insertions or deletions at six rearrangement sites. Clonotype counts were normalized to sorted cell number within each subset before computing true diversity and Gini coefficients with the tcR R package. The overlap coefficient, calculated on TCRB nucleotide sequences, was used to measure repertoire sharing. Out-of-frame TCRB sequences from naive cells were analyzed to stand in for the pre-selection repertoire. Held by TCRdb, this immuneACCESS table contains in-frame sequences only and omits some clones. Under half of the omission traces to an unresolved V gene where checked; the cause of the rest is unknown. Clonal size and the V and J genes are those of that table, whereas D and trimming came from the DNA. The sample table records about 360,000 clones; 10% to 15% of these occur just once. The ten most abundant clones make up roughly 0.015% of the sample.

The sequencing sample was made of naive CD4+ T cells from blood. This specimen's cell subset or site label, per the study, means: true naive CD4+ T cells. The source of this sequence is a man younger than 30 in good health. The V and J genes are TRBV28 and TRBJ1-5, with 7 bases matching TRBD1. The DNA sequence is as follows: TGTGCCAGCACTTCCCCCCGACAGGGCACACATAGCAATCAGCCCCAGCATTTT. This sequence encodes CASTSPRQGTHSNQPQHF.